This T cell receptor beta chain comes out of a study of lymphopenia after photon versus proton radiotherapy. Study-level results: Better survival with proton therapy was suggested as possible, not demonstrated. Post-nadir diversity loss with photons came from oligoclonal expansion, particularly CD8+ Temra cells.

A note on this clone: Its specificity is unknown.

The V gene lost 7 bases and the J gene lost 6 bases, with 12 bases spanning the gap. Germline-derived CDR1 and CDR2 are GTSNPN and SVGIG (reference sequence). There are 12 residues in the CDR3. Assay used: immunoSEQ multiplex PCR; TCRdb lists only in-frame clones, some missing. The sample lists about 61,000 clones; approximately 84% were seen once. The TCR sequence derives from a man between 35 and 55 years old with gastric cancer. Sequenced here: peripheral blood, sampled from a patient treated with photon-based radiotherapy. The chain joins TRBV30 to TRBJ2-2; a possible D gene is TRBD1 (5 bases). CDR3 sequence: CALSRGPGELFF. The CDR3 nucleotides read TGTGCCTTGTCAAGGGGTCCCGGGGAGCTGTTTTTT.